This TCR beta chain originates from a study of T cell changes during pregnancy in multiple sclerosis (dated by TCRdb to between 2019 and 2020). At the level of the whole study: The study examined how the T cell repertoire changed over the course of pregnancy in women with multiple sclerosis.

Receptor amplification or capture employed the immunoSEQ multiplex PCR assay. Sourced from immuneACCESS, this table was stored by TCRdb with only in-frame sequences that have V and J called. A share of the clones is absent; for the studies checked, an unresolved V gene accounts for under half, and the remainder has no known explanation. The sample table lists 30,000 to 40,000 clones, 85% to 95% of them with a count of one. The leading ten clones occupy 0.3% to 0.45% of the sample. On this clone itself: The clone's antigen remains unknown. Base qualities are not at hand, and no much larger clone is one base apart.

The germline V gene gives CDR1 as SGHRS and CDR2 as YFSETQ. From V the trimming removes 5 bases and from J it removes 0 bases, while the gene matches leave 2 bases of the junction unaccounted for. Its CDR3 holds 14 amino acids, cysteine through phenylalanine. The retained sequence is limited to the CDR3, 42 bases, with the frame set at the first base. This sample comprised CD4+ T cells from peripheral blood mononuclear cells, obtained in the second trimester of pregnancy. This clonotype was obtained from a female donor with multiple sclerosis, enrolled in a pregnancy study. The chain uses TRBV5-1 and TRBJ2-1, with TRBD2 identical over 7 junction bases. The sequence in DNA is TGCGCCAGCAGGACTAGCAGCTCCTACAATGAGCAGTTCTTC. The resulting protein is CASRTSSSYNEQFF.